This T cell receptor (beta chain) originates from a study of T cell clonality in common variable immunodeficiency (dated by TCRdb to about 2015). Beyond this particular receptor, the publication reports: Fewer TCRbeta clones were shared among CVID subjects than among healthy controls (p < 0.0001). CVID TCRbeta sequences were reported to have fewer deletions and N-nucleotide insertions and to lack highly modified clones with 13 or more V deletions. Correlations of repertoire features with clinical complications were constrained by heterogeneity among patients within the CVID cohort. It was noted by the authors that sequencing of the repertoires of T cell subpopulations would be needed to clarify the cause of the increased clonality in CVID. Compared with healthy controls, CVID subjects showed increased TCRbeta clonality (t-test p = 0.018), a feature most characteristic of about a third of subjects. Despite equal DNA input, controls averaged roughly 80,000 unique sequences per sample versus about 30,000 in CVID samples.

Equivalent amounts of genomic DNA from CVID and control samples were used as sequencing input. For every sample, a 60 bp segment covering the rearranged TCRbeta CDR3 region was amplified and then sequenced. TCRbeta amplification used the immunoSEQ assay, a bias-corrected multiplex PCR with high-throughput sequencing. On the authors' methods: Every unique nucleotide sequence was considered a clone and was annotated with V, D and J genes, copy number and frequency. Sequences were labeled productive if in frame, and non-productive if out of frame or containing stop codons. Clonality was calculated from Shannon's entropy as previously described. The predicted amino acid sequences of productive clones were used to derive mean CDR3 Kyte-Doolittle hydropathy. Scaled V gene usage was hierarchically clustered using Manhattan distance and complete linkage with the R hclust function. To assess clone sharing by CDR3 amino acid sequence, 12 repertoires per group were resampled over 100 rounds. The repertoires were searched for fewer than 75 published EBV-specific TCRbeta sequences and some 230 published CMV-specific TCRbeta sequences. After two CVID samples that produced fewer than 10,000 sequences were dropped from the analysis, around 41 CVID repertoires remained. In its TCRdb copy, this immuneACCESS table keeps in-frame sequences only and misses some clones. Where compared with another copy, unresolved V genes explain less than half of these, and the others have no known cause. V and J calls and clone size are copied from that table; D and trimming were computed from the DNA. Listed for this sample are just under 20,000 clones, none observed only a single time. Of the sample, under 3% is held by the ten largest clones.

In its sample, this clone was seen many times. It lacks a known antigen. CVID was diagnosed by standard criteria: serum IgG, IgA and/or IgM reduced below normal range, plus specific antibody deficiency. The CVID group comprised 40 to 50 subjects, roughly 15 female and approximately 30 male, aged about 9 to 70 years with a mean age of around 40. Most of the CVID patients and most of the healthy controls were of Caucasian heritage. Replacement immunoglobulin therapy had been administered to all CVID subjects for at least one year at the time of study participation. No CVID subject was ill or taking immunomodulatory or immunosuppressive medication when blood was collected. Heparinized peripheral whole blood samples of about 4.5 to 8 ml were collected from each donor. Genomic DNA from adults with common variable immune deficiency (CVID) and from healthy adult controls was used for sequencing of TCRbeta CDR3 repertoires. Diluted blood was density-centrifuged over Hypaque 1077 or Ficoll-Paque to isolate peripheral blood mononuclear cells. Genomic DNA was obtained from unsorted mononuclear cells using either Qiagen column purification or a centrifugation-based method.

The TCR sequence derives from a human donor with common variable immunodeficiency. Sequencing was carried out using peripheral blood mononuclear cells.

CDR3 bases read: TGTGCCAGCTCACCACTCGGGACAGGGGACACTGAA. The resulting protein is CASSPLGTGDTE. The CDR3 in its entirety is CASSPLGTGDTEAFF. The rearranged chain carries TRBV18 and TRBJ1-1, with TRBD1 matching 10 junction bases. The read finishes 3 residues shy of the CDR3 end, and the germline J gene is used to complete it. Looking up the germline V gene yields CDR1 KGHSH and CDR2 LQKENI. Reading from cysteine to phenylalanine, the CDR3 counts 15 amino acids. Of the CDR3's DNA, 36 bases were read; they are in frame from base 1. V and J are trimmed by 1 base and 3 bases, and the gene matches miss 2 bases of the junction.